This TCR beta chain comes out of a study of T cells in Graves' hyperthyroidism and ophthalmopathy. This clonotype was detected only a few times. Diagnoses were established using clinical symptoms, serum thyroxine and TRAb, thyroid ultrasound and orbital computed tomography. Template material for amplifying TCR beta CDR3 regions consisted of RNA transcripts. RT-PCR in the first round (using the HTBI primer set) targeted the TCR CDR3. TCRdb redid the calling of the multiplex PCR reads with MiXCR, one entry per CDR3 protein. This sample has more than 600,000 distinct CDR3 sequences, with roughly 17% found just once. CDR3 length equals 14 residues. V lost 5 bases and J lost 1, with 9 bases in between. Germline CDR1 LNHDA, CDR2 SQIVND (reference sequence).

Sequencing input: blood. This receptor was taken from a man younger than 30 with Graves' hyperthyroidism. The rearrangement links TRBV19 to TRBJ2-1; D remains unclear. CDR3 bases: TGTGCCAGTAGTGGCAGCCGATCCTACAATGAGCAGTTCTTC. This sequence encodes CASSGSRSYNEQFF.